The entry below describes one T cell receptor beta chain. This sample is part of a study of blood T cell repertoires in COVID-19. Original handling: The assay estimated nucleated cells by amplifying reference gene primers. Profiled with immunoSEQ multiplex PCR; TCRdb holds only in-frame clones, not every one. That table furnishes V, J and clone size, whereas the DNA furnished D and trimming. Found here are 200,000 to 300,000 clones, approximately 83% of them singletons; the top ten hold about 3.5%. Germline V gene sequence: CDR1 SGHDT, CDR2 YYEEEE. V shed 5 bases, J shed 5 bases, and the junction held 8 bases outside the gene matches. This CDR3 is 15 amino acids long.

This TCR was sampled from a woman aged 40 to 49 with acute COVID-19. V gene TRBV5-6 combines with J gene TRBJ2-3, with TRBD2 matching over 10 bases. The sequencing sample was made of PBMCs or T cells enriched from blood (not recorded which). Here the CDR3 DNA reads TGTGCCAGCAGTCTTGCTGGGACTAGCGTAGATACGCAGTATTTT. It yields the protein CASSLAGTSVDTQYF.